Listed here is a single TCR beta chain. As yet, its antigen is unknown. Method: immunoSEQ multiplex PCR; TCRdb's copy keeps in-frame clones and lacks some. The data show 20,000 to 25,000 clones, roughly 87% seen once. In germline, CDR1 is SQVTM, CDR2 ANQGSEA. This CDR3 contains 16 residues. Trimming took 4 bases from V and 0 from J; bases not matched to a gene: 8. This sample is drawn from a study of regulatory dendritic cells for organ transplantation. Turning to the study itself: Dendritic cell cultures received LPS on day 6.

Allogeneic regulatory or mature dendritic cells were co-cultured for roughly five days with CFSE-labeled sorted T cells at 1:10. V gene TRBV29-1 combines with J gene TRBJ2-3; 9 positions match TRBD2. The sequence was collected from a human donor in good health. Source material: naive CD4+ T cells from blood cultured with dendritic cells. Subset in this sample: CD45RA+ naive T cells. The CDR3 loop is CSVVRSGRTSTDTQYF. The CDR3 nucleotides read TGCAGCGTTGTCAGGAGCGGGAGGACTAGCACAGATACGCAGTATTTT.